These T cell receptor beta chains were read from a single sample in a study of beta chain features in type 1 diabetes. Sequencing used immunoSEQ multiplex PCR; TCRdb keeps in-frame clones, though not all of them. The table lists some 410,000 clones, about 15% of them singletons. Sequencing input: naive CD4+ T cells from blood. The source is a man younger than 40 in good health. CDR3s include the opening cysteine and the closing phenylalanine or tryptophan. A D gene is named only where the DNA matches it firmly. The size of a clone is reported for some rows only, either as once, few or many, or as a class for expanded clones.

j_gene: TRBJ1-1; v_gene: TRBV4-1; len: 10; abundance: -; d_gene: -; CDR3aa: CASKSAEAFF; CDR3nt: TGCGCCAGCAAGTCGGCTGAAGCTTTCTTT
j_gene: TRBJ1-5; v_gene: TRBV30; len: 13; abundance: few; d_gene: TRBD1; CDR3aa: CAWSAGGARPQHF; CDR3nt: TGTGCCTGGAGCGCAGGGGGAGCCAGGCCCCAGCATTTT
j_gene: TRBJ2-2; v_gene: TRBV29-1; len: 18; abundance: few; d_gene: -; CDR3aa: CSPGRGRQGSANTGELFF; CDR3nt: TGCAGCCCCGGACGCGGTAGGCAGGGGTCAGCGAACACCGGGGAGCTGTTTTTT
j_gene: TRBJ2-1; v_gene: TRBV10-3; len: 14; abundance: few; d_gene: -; CDR3aa: CATRRPSRDNEQFF; CDR3nt: TGTGCCACCAGGCGCCCTAGCAGAGACAATGAGCAGTTCTTC
j_gene: TRBJ2-1; v_gene: TRBV29-1; len: 14; abundance: few; d_gene: -; CDR3aa: CSVDKRLFYNEQFF; CDR3nt: TGCAGCGTTGATAAGCGGTTGTTCTACAATGAGCAGTTCTTC
j_gene: TRBJ2-1; v_gene: TRBV2; len: 18; abundance: -; d_gene: TRBD2; CDR3aa: CASSVWLAGVGNYNEQFF; CDR3nt: TGTGCCAGCAGTGTTTGGCTAGCGGGAGTAGGGAACTACAATGAGCAGTTCTTC
j_gene: TRBJ2-5; v_gene: TRBV7-2; len: 14; abundance: few; d_gene: -; CDR3aa: CASSNGGPVETQYF; CDR3nt: TGTGCCAGCAGCAACGGGGGGCCGGTAGAGACCCAGTACTTC
j_gene: TRBJ2-1; v_gene: TRBV5-1; len: 12; abundance: few; d_gene: -; CDR3aa: CASSPFSAEQFF; CDR3nt: TGCGCCAGCAGCCCCTTCTCCGCTGAGCAGTTCTTC
j_gene: TRBJ2-5; v_gene: TRBV7-2; len: 15; abundance: few; d_gene: TRBD1; CDR3aa: CASTNRPRGQETQYF; CDR3nt: TGTGCCAGCACGAATCGTCCCAGGGGGCAAGAGACCCAGTACTTC
j_gene: TRBJ2-5; v_gene: TRBV9; len: 16; abundance: few; d_gene: TRBD2; CDR3aa: CASSARLADFQETQYF; CDR3nt: TGTGCCAGCAGCGCCCGACTAGCAGATTTCCAAGAGACCCAGTACTTC
j_gene: TRBJ2-6; v_gene: TRBV27; len: 14; abundance: -; d_gene: -; CDR3aa: CASSMGTGANVLTF; CDR3nt: TGTGCCAGCAGTATGGGTACTGGGGCCAACGTCCTGACTTTC
j_gene: TRBJ1-5; v_gene: TRBV6-6; len: 15; abundance: -; d_gene: TRBD1; CDR3aa: CASSPPGTGGQPQHF; CDR3nt: TGTGCCAGCAGTCCGCCGGGGACAGGGGGCCAGCCCCAGCATTTT
j_gene: TRBJ2-3; v_gene: TRBV4-3; len: 13; abundance: -; d_gene: -; CDR3aa: CASSHPGGDTQYF; CDR3nt: TGCGCCAGCAGCCACCCAGGGGGGGATACGCAGTATTTT
j_gene: TRBJ2-7; v_gene: TRBV11-2; len: 14; abundance: few; d_gene: -; CDR3aa: CASSLVRRPDEQYF; CDR3nt: TGTGCCAGCAGCTTAGTAAGGAGGCCTGACGAGCAGTACTTC
j_gene: TRBJ2-3; v_gene: TRBV29-1; len: 15; abundance: -; d_gene: -; CDR3aa: CSVIEGSTRTDTQYF; CDR3nt: TGCAGCGTCATAGAGGGTAGTACAAGGACAGATACGCAGTATTTT
j_gene: TRBJ2-3; v_gene: TRBV18; len: 14; abundance: few; d_gene: -; CDR3aa: CASSPRAVPDTQYF; CDR3nt: TGTGCCAGCTCACCACGGGCAGTTCCAGATACGCAGTATTTT
j_gene: TRBJ1-2; v_gene: TRBV29-1; len: 12; abundance: -; d_gene: TRBD1; CDR3aa: CSDLDRGHGYTF; CDR3nt: TGCAGCGACTTGGACAGGGGGCATGGCTACACCTTC
j_gene: TRBJ1-3; v_gene: TRBV4-1; len: 16; abundance: few; d_gene: TRBD1; CDR3aa: CASSHLDRGNGNTIYF; CDR3nt: TGCGCCAGCAGCCATTTAGACAGGGGGAATGGAAACACCATATATTTT
j_gene: TRBJ2-3; v_gene: TRBV19; len: 18; abundance: -; d_gene: TRBD2; CDR3aa: CASSIYRAGVVREDTQYF; CDR3nt: TGTGCCAGTAGTATCTATCGAGCGGGAGTTGTTCGGGAAGATACGCAGTATTTT
j_gene: TRBJ2-7; v_gene: TRBV7-2; len: 15; abundance: -; d_gene: -; CDR3aa: CASSLEWEQTYEQYF; CDR3nt: TGTGCCAGCAGCTTAGAGTGGGAGCAAACCTACGAGCAGTACTTC
j_gene: TRBJ1-4; v_gene: TRBV7-2; len: 14; abundance: few; d_gene: -; CDR3aa: CASTLGGYDEKLFF; CDR3nt: TGTGCCTCTACCCTGGGAGGGTATGATGAAAAACTGTTTTTT
j_gene: TRBJ2-1; v_gene: TRBV5-1; len: 15; abundance: -; d_gene: -; CDR3aa: CASSFPMDSYNEQFF; CDR3nt: TGCGCCAGCAGCTTCCCAATGGACAGCTACAATGAGCAGTTCTTC
j_gene: TRBJ2-1; v_gene: TRBV18; len: 17; abundance: -; d_gene: -; CDR3aa: CASSPGMPGSSYNEQFF; CDR3nt: TGTGCCAGCTCACCCGGGATGCCAGGGAGCTCCTACAATGAGCAGTTCTTC
j_gene: TRBJ2-3; v_gene: TRBV29-1; len: 15; abundance: -; d_gene: TRBD2; CDR3aa: CSVRSRTSGTDTQYF; CDR3nt: TGCAGCGTTCGGTCTCGAACTAGCGGGACAGATACGCAGTATTTT
j_gene: TRBJ2-1; v_gene: TRBV7-2; len: 15; abundance: few; d_gene: TRBD2; CDR3aa: CASSLLAGALNEQFF; CDR3nt: TGTGCCAGCAGCTTATTGGCGGGAGCTTTAAATGAGCAGTTCTTC
j_gene: TRBJ2-5; v_gene: TRBV6-1; len: 14; abundance: -; d_gene: TRBD1; CDR3aa: CASSSQGHGETQYF; CDR3nt: TGTGCCAGCAGCTCACAGGGGCACGGGGAGACCCAGTACTTC
j_gene: TRBJ2-1; v_gene: TRBV19; len: 11; abundance: few; d_gene: -; CDR3aa: CASRTGNEQFF; CDR3nt: TGTGCCAGCCGAACAGGGAATGAGCAGTTCTTC
j_gene: TRBJ2-1; v_gene: TRBV2; len: 17; abundance: few; d_gene: -; CDR3aa: CASNRDSGASSYNEQFF; CDR3nt: TGTGCCAGCAACCGTGATAGCGGAGCAAGCTCCTACAATGAGCAGTTCTTC
j_gene: TRBJ1-1; v_gene: TRBV9; len: 14; abundance: -; d_gene: -; CDR3aa: CASSVALGLAEAFF; CDR3nt: TGTGCCAGCAGCGTAGCTCTGGGATTGGCTGAAGCTTTCTTT
j_gene: TRBJ2-4; v_gene: TRBV9; len: 15; abundance: -; d_gene: TRBD2; CDR3aa: CASSGVAGVKNIQYF; CDR3nt: TGTGCCAGCAGCGGGGTGGCGGGGGTCAAAAACATTCAGTACTTC
j_gene: TRBJ1-1; v_gene: TRBV30; len: 13; abundance: -; d_gene: -; CDR3aa: CAWLDPKGTEAFF; CDR3nt: TGTGCCTGGCTGGACCCTAAGGGGACTGAAGCTTTCTTT
j_gene: TRBJ1-4; v_gene: TRBV7-2; len: 17; abundance: few; d_gene: -; CDR3aa: CASSSFAPTGRNEKLFF; CDR3nt: TGTGCCAGCAGCTCCTTCGCTCCGACAGGACGAAATGAAAAACTGTTTTTT